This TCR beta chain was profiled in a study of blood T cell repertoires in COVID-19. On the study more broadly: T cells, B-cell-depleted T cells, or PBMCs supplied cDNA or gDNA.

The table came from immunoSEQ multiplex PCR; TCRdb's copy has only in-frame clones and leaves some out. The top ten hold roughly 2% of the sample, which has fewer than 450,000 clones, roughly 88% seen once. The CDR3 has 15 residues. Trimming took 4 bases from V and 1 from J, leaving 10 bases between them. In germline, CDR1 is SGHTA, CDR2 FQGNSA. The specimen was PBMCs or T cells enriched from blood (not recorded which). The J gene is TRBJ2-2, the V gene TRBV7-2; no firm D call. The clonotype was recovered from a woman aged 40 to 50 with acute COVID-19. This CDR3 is CASSSSGLNTGELFF. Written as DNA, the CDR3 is TGTGCCAGCAGCTCCTCCGGGTTGAACACCGGGGAGCTGTTTTTT.